This T cell receptor beta chain was documented in a study of blood T cell repertoires in COVID-19. Seattle patients were enrolled during active infection and followed longitudinally. Germline CDR1 and CDR2: LNHDA and SQIVND (reference sequence). V shed 7 bases, J shed 9 bases, and the junction held 8 bases outside the gene matches. The CDR3 length is 15 residues. Here immunoSEQ multiplex PCR was the method, and the copy in TCRdb shows in-frame clones only, minus some. The sample yields 150,000 to 200,000 clones, 75% to 90% seen once. The material sequenced was peripheral blood. The clonotype comes from a woman aged 65 to 85 with COVID-19, enrolled during active disease. The chain couples TRBV19 to TRBJ1-6; 11 bases are a match to TRBD1. CDR3 residues: CASKEDRGRFSPLHF. CDR3 coding DNA: TGTGCCAGTAAGGAGGACAGGGGGCGATTTTCACCCCTCCACTTT.